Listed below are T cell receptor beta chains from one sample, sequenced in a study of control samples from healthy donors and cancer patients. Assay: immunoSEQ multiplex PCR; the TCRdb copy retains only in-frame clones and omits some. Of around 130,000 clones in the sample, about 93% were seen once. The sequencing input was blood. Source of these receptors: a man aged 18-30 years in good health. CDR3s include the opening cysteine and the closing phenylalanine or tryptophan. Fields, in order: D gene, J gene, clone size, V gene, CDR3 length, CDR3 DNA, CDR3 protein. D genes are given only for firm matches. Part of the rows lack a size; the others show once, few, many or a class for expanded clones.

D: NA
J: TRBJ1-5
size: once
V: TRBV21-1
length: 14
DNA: TGTGCCAGCAGCATTCCAGGGGGCTCTCAGCCCCAGCATTTT
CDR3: CASSIPGGSQPQHF

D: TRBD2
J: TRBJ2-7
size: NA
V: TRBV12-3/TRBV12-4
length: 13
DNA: TGTGCCAGCAGTAGCGGGATTGCCTACGAGCAGTACTTC
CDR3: CASSSGIAYEQYF

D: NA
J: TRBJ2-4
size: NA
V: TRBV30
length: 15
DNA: TGTGCCTGGAGTGTGGGGGGGCGAGCCAAAAACATTCAGTACTTC
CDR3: CAWSVGGRAKNIQYF

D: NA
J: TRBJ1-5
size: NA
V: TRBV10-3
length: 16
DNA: TGTGCCATCAGTGAGTCGGGCGGGGGGAATGGGCAGCCCCAGCATTTT
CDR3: CAISESGGGNGQPQHF

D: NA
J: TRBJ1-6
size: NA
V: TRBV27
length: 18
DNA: TGTGCCAGCCGGGAGGGCAGGGAGTTCAGTGGGCTAAGTTCACCCCTCCACTTT
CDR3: CASREGREFSGLSSPLHF

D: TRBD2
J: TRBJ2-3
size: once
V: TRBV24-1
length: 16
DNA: TGTGCCACCAGTGAAACGGGGGGAGCTAGCACAGATACGCAGTATTTT
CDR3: CATSETGGASTDTQYF

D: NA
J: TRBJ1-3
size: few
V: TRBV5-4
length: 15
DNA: TGTGCCAGCAGCGAGGACGGGGTTGGGGGAAACACCATATATTTT
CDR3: CASSEDGVGGNTIYF

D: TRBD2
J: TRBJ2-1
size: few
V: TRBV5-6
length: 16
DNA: TGTGCCAGCAGCGACAAAACCCTAGCGGGAGTAAATGAGCAGTTCTTC
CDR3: CASSDKTLAGVNEQFF

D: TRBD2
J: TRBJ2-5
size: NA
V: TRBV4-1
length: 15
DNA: TGCGCCAGCAGCCAAGCCTATCCGGGGGGGGAGACCCAGTACTTC
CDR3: CASSQAYPGGETQYF

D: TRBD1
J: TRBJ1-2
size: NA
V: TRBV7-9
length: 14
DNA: TGTGCCAGCAGCTTAGGAGGGACAGTCTATGGCTACACCTTC
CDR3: CASSLGGTVYGYTF

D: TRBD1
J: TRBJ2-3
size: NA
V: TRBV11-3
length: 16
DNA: TGTGCCAGCAGCTCAACTCCGGGACAGATAACAGATACGCAGTATTTT
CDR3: CASSSTPGQITDTQYF

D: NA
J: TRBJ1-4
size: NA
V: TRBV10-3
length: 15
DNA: TGTGCCATCAGTGAACAGGGCCCCTATAATGCGGAACTGTTTTTT
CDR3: CAISEQGPYNAELFF

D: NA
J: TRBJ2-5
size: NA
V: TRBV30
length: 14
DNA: TGTGCCTGGAGAGCCGGATGGGGTTGGGAGACCCAGTACTTC
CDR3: CAWRAGWGWETQYF

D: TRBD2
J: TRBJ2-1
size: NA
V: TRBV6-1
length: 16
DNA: TGTGCCAGCAGTGAGGGACTAGCGGGAGTGAGCGGTGAGCAGTTCTTC
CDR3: CASSEGLAGVSGEQFF

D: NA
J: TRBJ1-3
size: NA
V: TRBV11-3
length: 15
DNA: TGTGCCAGCAGCCAACCCCCGGTCTTAGGAAACACCATATATTTT
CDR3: CASSQPPVLGNTIYF